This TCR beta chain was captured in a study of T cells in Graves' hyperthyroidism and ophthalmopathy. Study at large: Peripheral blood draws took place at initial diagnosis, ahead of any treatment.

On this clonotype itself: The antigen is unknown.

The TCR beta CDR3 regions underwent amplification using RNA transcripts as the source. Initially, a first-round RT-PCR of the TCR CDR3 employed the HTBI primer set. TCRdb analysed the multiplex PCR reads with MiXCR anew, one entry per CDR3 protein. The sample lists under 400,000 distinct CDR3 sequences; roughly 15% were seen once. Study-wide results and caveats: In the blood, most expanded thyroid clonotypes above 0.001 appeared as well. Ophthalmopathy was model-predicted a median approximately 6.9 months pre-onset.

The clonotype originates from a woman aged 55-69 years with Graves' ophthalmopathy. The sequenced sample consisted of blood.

The CDR3 protein is CASSLVAGTEQYF. CDR3 bases: TGTGCCAGCAGCTTGGTCGCGGGTACCGAGCAGTACTTC. The rearrangement uses TRBV5-4 and TRBJ2-7; tentative D call: TRBD2 (5 bases). Trimming left V 0 bases short and J 6 bases short, with 10 bases between. Germline-derived CDR1 and CDR2 are SGHNT and YYREEE (reference sequence). The CDR3 covers 13 residues.